The 10 T cell receptor beta chains in this list originate from one sample, sequenced in a study of blood T cells in healthy people across ages. Using a J-beta primer mix together with a sample-barcoded 5' primer, a second PCR was run for roughly 6 to 12 cycles. TCRdb fed the 5' RACE reads into MiXCR, producing one record per CDR3 protein. The data contain some 1.5 million distinct CDR3 sequences, approximately 43% of them singletons. Sequencing was performed on blood. The receptor set was obtained from a woman aged 18-29 years in good health.

The chain is built from TRBV21-1 and TRBJ2-7; the table's TRBD1 call for D was not verified on the DNA. TRBV21-1 is a pseudogene segment. The CDR3 sequence is 14 residues long. Here the CDR3 DNA reads TGTGCCAGCAGCACTCGGGTTTGGGCGAACGAGCAGTACTTC. Protein product: CASSTRVWANEQYF.

The gene calls are TRBV29-1 and TRBJ1-1; D call uncertain. Germline CDR1 SQVTM, CDR2 ANQGSEA. CDR3 size: 14 residues. Trimming removed 1 base from V and 2 bases from J, with 11 bases in between. The DNA for the CDR3 is TGCAGCGTTGAAGGTCAATCCGCTAACACTGAAGCTTTCTTT. Translation: CSVEGQSANTEAFF. The full variable domain, its missing parts supplied by reference TRBV29-1 and TRBJ1-1, is SAVISQKPSRDICQRGTSLTIQCQVDSQVTMMFWYRQQPGQSLTLIATANQGSEATYESGFVIDKFPISRPNLTFSTLTVSNMSPEDSSIYLCSVEGQSANTEAFFGQGTRLTVV.

This sequence joins TRBV12-3 or TRBV12-4 and TRBJ1-4, with D tentatively TRBD1 (5 bases). Trimming took off 6 bases at V and 4 bases at J, with 12 bases between the two ends. The CDR3 has 14 amino acids. The CDR3 coding sequence is TGTGCCAGCAGCCAGGGAGACAGTAATGAAAAACTGTTTTTT. Protein product: CASSQGDSNEKLFF.

This clonotype turned up a few times. The V gene is TRBV27, the J gene TRBJ1-2, with 7 bases lining up with TRBD1. V dropped 0 bases and J dropped 4; count of bases not matched to a gene: 14. The CDR3 has 18 amino acids. Germline lookup yields CDR1 MNHEY and CDR2 SMNVEV (reference sequence). In DNA, the CDR3 is TGTGCCAGCAGTTTATCGAGCCTACAGGGGAGCCGCGTCTATGGCTACACCTTC. This gives the protein CASSLSSLQGSRVYGYTF.

The gene calls are TRBV7-6 and TRBJ2-1; perhaps TRBD2 as D (5 bases). Trimming removed 1 base at V and 5 bases at J, with 15 bases between. CDR1 is SGHVS, CDR2 FNYEAQ, per germline. The CDR3 consists of 16 residues. The DNA for the CDR3 is TGTGCCAGCAGCTTAGAGGTCGGGATAGTCCACAATGAGCAGTTCTTC. This translates into CASSLEVGIVHNEQFF.

The V call is TRBV29-1, the J call TRBJ2-1; TRBD2 matches at 9 bases. This CDR3 has 15 amino acids. The germline gives CDR1 SQVTM, CDR2 ANQGSEA. Unmatched junction bases numbered 11, after V lost 4 bases and J lost 7 bases. DNA of the CDR3: TGCAGCGTTGTCCCCTGGTTGCGGGAGGGGAATGAGCAGTTCTTC. Translating it yields CSVVPWLREGNEQFF.

Comments on this clonotype: A much larger clone differs from this one at a single base, so this may be a read error. The rearrangement uses TRBV20-1 and TRBJ2-1; 9 bases map to TRBD2. V shed 3 bases and J 4 bases; nucleotides not matched to a gene: 4. From germline, CDR1 is DFQATT and CDR2 SNEGSKA (reference sequence). The CDR3 is 14 residues long. The chain's CDR3 is CSARVGLAYNEQFF. Written as DNA, the CDR3 is TGCAGTGCTAGGGTCGGACTAGCGTACAATGAGCAGTTCTTC.

The CDR3 here is CASVGENEQFF. In DNA form, the CDR3 reads TGTGCCAGCGTCGGGGAAAATGAGCAGTTCTTC. The V and J genes are TRBV6-6 and TRBJ2-1; tentatively, D is TRBD2 (5 bases). Germline CDR1 MNHNY, CDR2 SVGAGI (reference sequence). V was shortened by 8 bases and J by 7 bases, with 9 bases between the two germline ends. The CDR3 has 11 amino acids.

CDR3 nucleotide sequence: TGCGCCAGCCGGAGAGCGGCGAGCTCCTACAATGAGCAGTTCTTC. Residues: CASRRAASSYNEQFF. The V and J genes are TRBV5-1 and TRBJ2-1, with D possibly matching TRBD2 (5 bases). From germline, CDR1 is SGHRS and CDR2 YFSETQ. Trimming cost V 7 bases and J 0 bases, with 14 bases left between them. The CDR3 covers 15 residues. The full variable domain, with the rest looked up from reference TRBV5-1 and TRBJ2-1, is KAGVTQTPRYLIKTRGQQVTLSCSPISGHRSVSWYQQTPGQGLQFLFEYFSETQRNKGNFPGRFSGRQFSNSRSEMNVSTLELGDSALYLCASRRAASSYNEQFFGPGTRLTVL.

The rearrangement joins TRBV12-3 or TRBV12-4 to TRBJ2-5; TRBD2 aligns across 13 bases. The V segment lost 1 base and the J segment 4 bases; nucleotides outside the gene matches: 3. The CDR3 is 16 amino acids. The CDR3 DNA follows: TGTGCCAGCAGTTTAGTCCGACTAGCGGGGGGAGAGACCCAGTACTTC. Translation: CASSLVRLAGGETQYF.